This T cell receptor beta chain was sequenced for a study of blood T cell repertoires in COVID-19. Germline values: CDR1 SGHKS, CDR2 YYEKEE (reference sequence). This CDR3 contains 14 residues. V was clipped by 0 bases and J by 4 bases, with 8 bases between them. The protocol was immunoSEQ multiplex PCR, while the TCRdb copy is restricted to in-frame clones and leaves out a portion. This table holds about 190,000 clones, around 80% found once. The sample was peripheral blood. The sequence derives from a woman of 80 years or more with active or convalescent COVID-19. The chain recombines TRBV5-5 with TRBJ1-3; D remains unclear. In DNA form, the CDR3 reads TGTGCCAGCAGCTTGGCCGGGGAAGGAAACACCATATATTTT. This translates into CASSLAGEGNTIYF. Looking up the rest from reference TRBV5-5 and TRBJ1-3 gives the full variable domain: DAGVTQSPTHLIKTRGQQVTLRCSPISGHKSVSWYQQVLGQGPQFIFQYYEKEERGRGNFPDRFSARQFPNYSSELNVNALLLGDSALYLCASSLAGEGNTIYFGEGSWLTVV.